These 27 T cell receptor beta chains came from one sample sequenced in a study of shared clonotypes between healthy human individuals. Here immunoSEQ multiplex PCR was the method, and the copy in TCRdb shows in-frame clones only, minus some. The table shows approximately 1.5 million clones, with around 98.5% occurring only once. The sequenced sample was naive CD4+ T cells sorted from blood. Subset denoted: CD45RA+ positively selected. These receptors were obtained from a man aged 30 to 39 in good health.

The V gene is TRBV27, the J gene TRBJ2-3; tentatively, D is TRBD1 (6 bases). The CDR3 runs 16 residues. Germline CDR1 reads MNHEY; CDR2 reads SMNVEV (reference sequence). Trimming shortened V by 3 bases and J by 2 bases, and 15 bases separated the two germline ends. CDR3 residues: CASSFGPQGNTDTQYF. The CDR3 DNA reads TGTGCCAGCAGTTTTGGGCCACAGGGAAACACAGATACGCAGTATTTT.

The rearrangement links TRBV5-1 to TRBJ2-4; D is undetermined. Per germline, CDR1 SGHRS and CDR2 YFSETQ. The CDR3 sequence is 17 residues long. Deletions cut 0 bases from V and 0 bases from J, with 13 bases between. CDR3 sequence: CASSLALGSAAKNIQYF. CDR3 DNA sequence: TGCGCCAGCAGCTTGGCCCTAGGCTCTGCAGCCAAAAACATTCAGTACTTC.

The chain carries TRBV5-1 and TRBJ2-1; D may be TRBD1 (5 bases). Germline V gene data show CDR1 as SGHRS and CDR2 as YFSETQ. The CDR3 consists of 15 residues. V was trimmed by 3 bases and J by 0 bases, leaving 10 bases between them. The CDR3 DNA reads as TGCGCCAGCAGCTCCCGACAGAGCTCCTACAATGAGCAGTTCTTC. Its protein is CASSSRQSSYNEQFF.

This rearrangement joins TRBV10-3 to TRBJ1-5, with D hard to call. V was shortened by 3 bases and J by 0 bases, with 6 bases between the two germline ends. This CDR3 has 14 amino acids. CDR1 and CDR2 from the germline V gene are ENHRY and SYGVKD. The chain's CDR3 is CAISDLYSNQPQHF. The CDR3, as DNA: TGTGCCATCAGTGATCTGTATAGCAATCAGCCCCAGCATTTT.

The V gene is TRBV2, the J gene TRBJ2-7; D is perhaps TRBD1 (6 bases). The CDR3 is 14 amino acids. V dropped 6 bases and J dropped 7 bases, with 19 bases sitting between them. Germline loops: CDR1 SNHLY, CDR2 FYNNEI. This chain's CDR3 is CASSVEGTSREQYF. In nucleotides, the CDR3 is TGTGCCAGCAGCGTAGAGGGGACATCCCGAGAGCAGTACTTC.

The chain couples TRBV7-2 to TRBJ2-7; D unclear. This CDR3 spans 15 amino acids. V was shortened by 5 bases and J by 0 bases, with 14 bases between the two germline ends. Germline loops: CDR1 SGHTA, CDR2 FQGNSA. The CDR3 region has the DNA TGTGCCAGCAGCCCCACCTCCAGGAGCTCCTACGAGCAGTACTTC. Encoded protein: CASSPTSRSSYEQYF.

The chain uses TRBV19 and TRBJ2-5, with D perhaps matching TRBD2 (6 bases). The germline gives CDR1 LNHDA, CDR2 SQIVND (reference sequence). The V and J ends lost 5 bases and 4 bases respectively, with 11 bases between them. The CDR3 covers 13 residues. DNA of the CDR3: TGTGCCAGTAGTCCACCGGGGGTAGAGACCCAGTACTTC. As protein: CASSPPGVETQYF.

The chain is built from TRBV12-5 and TRBJ1-1; D possibly corresponds to TRBD1 (6 bases). Germline CDR1 is LGHNT and CDR2 is FRNRAP. V was pared by 5 bases and J by 11 bases, with 15 bases between. The CDR3 sequence is 12 residues long. CDR3 amino acids: CASGLAPGVAFF. The CDR3 nucleotides are TGTGCTAGTGGTCTCGCCCCAGGGGTGGCTTTCTTT.

A single count supports this clone. This sequence joins TRBV4-3 and TRBJ2-7, with 7 bases lining up with TRBD2. Germline CDR1 reads LGHNA; CDR2 reads YSLEER. CDR3 size: 15 residues. J was trimmed by 3 bases and V by 4 bases; bases with no gene match: 9. This CDR3 is CASSRGLAEDYEQYF. CDR3 nucleotide sequence: TGCGCCAGCAGCCGGGGTCTAGCGGAGGACTACGAGCAGTACTTC.

The sample holds one count of this clone. CDR3: CASSSREATDTQYF. In DNA, the CDR3 is TGTGCCAGCAGCTCCCGGGAGGCCACAGATACGCAGTATTTT. This chain links TRBV7-6 with TRBJ2-3; 7 nucleotides agree with TRBD2. The germline V gene has CDR1 SGHVS and CDR2 FNYEAQ. The J segment lost 2 bases and the V segment lost 4 bases, leaving 3 bases of the junction unmatched. This CDR3 region has 14 residues.

This rearrangement joins TRBV5-1 to TRBJ2-6; TRBD2 aligns across 10 bases. This CDR3 has 20 residues. The junction had 12 bases not matched to a gene; V was cut back by 3 bases and J by 0 bases. Germline CDR1 and CDR2: SGHRS and YFSETQ. This chain's CDR3 is CASSWTPGTSVISGANVLTF. The CDR3 bases are TGCGCCAGCAGCTGGACACCCGGGACTAGCGTTATCTCTGGGGCCAACGTCCTGACTTTC.

This chain connects TRBV28 to TRBJ2-7; 10 bases align to TRBD2. V gave up 7 bases and J gave up 1 base; unmatched junction bases: 10. The germline CDR1 and CDR2 sequences are MDHEN and SYDVKM. CDR3 size: 16 residues. In DNA, the CDR3 is TGTGCCAGCATCCGCCACGGACTAGCGGTTTCCTACGAGCAGTACTTC. Translated, it gives CASIRHGLAVSYEQYF.

The gene calls are TRBV5-1 and TRBJ2-7, with 8 bases matching TRBD1. V trimming: 4 bases; J trimming: 1 base; junction bases outside the gene matches: 7. The CDR3 extends over 15 amino acids. The germline gives CDR1 SGHRS, CDR2 YFSETQ. CDR3 nucleotides: TGCGCCAGCAGCGATACCGGGACAGGATCCTACGAGCAGTACTTC. Amino acid sequence: CASSDTGTGSYEQYF.

The rearrangement joins TRBV28 to TRBJ2-3, with a tentative D call TRBD1 (6 bases). The CDR3 spans 14 residues. CDR1 is MDHEN, CDR2 SYDVKM, per germline. V gave up 5 bases and J gave up 0 bases, with 9 bases separating them. The CDR3, as DNA: TGTGCCAGCAGTAGACAGGTCAGCACAGATACGCAGTATTTT. Translating gives CASSRQVSTDTQYF.

This clone came up once. The gene calls are TRBV28 and TRBJ1-5; perhaps TRBD1 as D (6 bases). Trimming removed 8 bases from V and 7 bases from J, with 21 bases in between. The CDR3 has 15 residues. CDR1 MDHEN and CDR2 SYDVKM come from the germline V gene. CDR3 nucleotides: TGTGCCAGCGCCGAACAGGGATTTATTGAACAGCCCCAGCATTTT. The encoded protein is CASAEQGFIEQPQHF. The full variable domain, with the rest looked up from reference TRBV28 and TRBJ1-5, is DVKVTQSSRYLVKRTGEKVFLECVQDMDHENMFWYRQDPGLGLRLIYFSYDVKMKEKGDIPEGYSVSREKKERFSLILESASTNQTSMYLCASAEQGFIEQPQHFGDGTRLSIL.

As to this clone: Other DNA variants within this sample encode the same CDR3. The chain uses TRBV7-2 and TRBJ1-2; D is ambiguous. The CDR3 has 14 residues. V was trimmed by 3 bases and J by 0 bases, leaving 8 bases between them. Germline V gives CDR1 SGHTA, CDR2 FQGNSA. The DNA for the CDR3 is TGTGCCAGCAGCTTGGAAAGAGCTAACTATGGCTACACCTTC. Amino acids: CASSLERANYGYTF.

A single count supports this clone. V usage is TRBV18 and J usage is TRBJ2-1; 8 nucleotides agree with TRBD2. Germline CDR1 reads KGHSH; CDR2 reads LQKENI. Trimming cost V 4 bases and J 5 bases; bases outside gene matches: 10. This CDR3 is built from 16 residues. CDR3 DNA sequence: TGTGCCAGCTCACGTGCCGGGACTAGAAGGAACAATGAGCAGTTCTTC. This translates into CASSRAGTRRNNEQFF.

CDR3 amino acids: CASSLSRAQETQYF. For the CDR3, the DNA is TGTGCCAGCAGCCTTAGCAGGGCGCAAGAGACCCAGTACTTC. The chain joins TRBV28 to TRBJ2-5, with D perhaps TRBD1 (5 bases). V was pared by 6 bases and J by 2 bases, with 13 bases between. Germline V gene lookup returns CDR1 MDHEN and CDR2 SYDVKM. This CDR3 contains 14 residues.

The gene calls are TRBV18 and TRBJ2-3; TRBD1 agrees at 8 bases. Trimming took 1 base from V and 4 from J; bases not matched to a gene: 10. There are 17 residues in the CDR3. CDR1 KGHSH and CDR2 LQKENI come from the germline V gene. CDR3 loop: CASSPRGQGALADTQYF. For the CDR3, the DNA is TGTGCCAGCTCACCACGGGGCCAGGGGGCGTTGGCAGATACGCAGTATTTT.

Comments on this clone: Different DNA sequences within this sample yield the same CDR3. V usage is TRBV27 and J usage is TRBJ2-7; D perhaps matches TRBD2 (5 bases). The CDR3 is made up of 14 amino acids. V was shortened by 6 bases and J by 1 base, with 13 bases between the two germline ends. Germline V gene lookup returns CDR1 MNHEY and CDR2 SMNVEV (reference sequence). CDR3: CASSTTGISYEQYF. CDR3 nucleotide sequence: TGTGCCAGCAGCACTACCGGGATTTCCTACGAGCAGTACTTC.

CDR3 protein: CASSEGGTRDTQYF. CDR3 coding DNA: TGTGCCAGCAGTGAAGGGGGGACAAGAGATACGCAGTATTTT. The genes are TRBV6-1 and TRBJ2-3, with D possibly TRBD1 on 6 matching bases. This CDR3 has 14 amino acids. CDR1 and CDR2 (germline): MNHNS, SASEGT. V lost 1 base to trimming and J lost 5 bases, with 10 bases between them.

As DNA, the CDR3 is TGTGCCAGCAGCTTAATGTGGAAGAGAGGCAGGGGGGTTTCCTACGAGCAGTACTTC. It is translated as CASSLMWKRGRGVSYEQYF. This chain uses TRBV7-2 with TRBJ2-7, with D possibly being TRBD1 (7 bases). The CDR3 covers 19 residues. V lost 2 bases, J lost 1 base, and 24 bases lay in between. Per the germline V gene, CDR1 is SGHTA and CDR2 is FQGNSA.

The chain carries TRBV6-1 and TRBJ1-5; D is undetermined. Germline CDR1 MNHNS, CDR2 SASEGT. The CDR3 loop spans 13 amino acids. V lost 2 bases, J lost 4 bases, and 6 bases lay in between. CDR3 residues: CASSEFHNQPQHF. The DNA for the CDR3 is TGTGCCAGCAGTGAATTTCATAATCAGCCCCAGCATTTT.

The rearrangement uses TRBV18 and TRBJ2-3; TRBD2 agrees at 10 bases. Germline lookup yields CDR1 KGHSH and CDR2 LQKENI. CDR3 length equals 16 residues. V was pared by 0 bases and J by 4 bases, with 4 bases of the junction left unmatched. DNA for the CDR3: TGTGCCAGCTCACCACCCGGAGCGGGAGGGCCAGATACGCAGTATTTT. It specifies CASSPPGAGGPDTQYF. Full variable domain (rest looked up from reference TRBV18 and TRBJ2-3): NAGVMQNPRHLVRRRGQEARLRCSPMKGHSHVYWYRQLPEEGLKFMVYLQKENIIDESGMPKERFSAEFPKEGPSILRIQQVVRGDSAAYFCASSPPGAGGPDTQYFGPGTRLTVL.

The chain combines TRBV28 with TRBJ2-5; D is perhaps TRBD2 (6 bases). Trimming stripped 4 bases from V and 4 bases from J, with 10 bases between. The CDR3 is made up of 13 amino acids. The germline V gene has CDR1 MDHEN and CDR2 SYDVKM. The CDR3 nucleotides are TGTGCCAGCAGTTCCGGGAGTGTAGAGACCCAGTACTTC. Translated: CASSSGSVETQYF.

The chain recombines TRBV4-3 with TRBJ2-7; TRBD1 agrees at 8 bases. There are 15 residues in the CDR3. Germline trimming cut 2 bases from V and 6 bases from J; bases unmatched to any gene: 9. Germline V gene sequence: CDR1 LGHNA, CDR2 YSLEER. The CDR3 DNA sequence: TGCGCCAGCAGCCAAAACTCGGACAGGGTTCGCGAGCAGTACTTC. This gives the protein CASSQNSDRVREQYF.

This chain connects TRBV11-3 to TRBJ2-1; a weak D match, TRBD2 (7 bases). The CDR3 runs 15 residues. Trimming removed 3 bases at V and 5 bases at J, with 14 bases between. The germline V gene encodes CDR1 SGHNT and CDR2 YENEEA. CDR3 sequence: CASSFKGGTHNEQFF. The CDR3 nucleotides read TGTGCCAGCAGCTTCAAGGGGGGGACCCACAATGAGCAGTTCTTC.